Below are 29 T cell receptor beta chains sequenced from a single sample in a study of radiotherapy plus CTLA-4 blockade in lung cancer. Assay used: immunoSEQ multiplex PCR; TCRdb lists only in-frame clones, some missing. Of more than 25,000 clones in the sample, 65% to 80% were seen once. The material was peripheral blood, obtained from a patient treated with radiotherapy plus ipilimumab. The receptor set was obtained from a human donor with non-small cell lung cancer who had stable disease on radiotherapy plus ipilimumab.

This chain joins TRBV6-6 and TRBJ2-1, with unresolved D. The CDR3 contains 14 residues. Germline V CDR1 and CDR2: MNHNY, SVGAGI (reference sequence). V was shortened by 2 bases and J by 0 bases, with 5 bases between the two germline ends. In DNA, the CDR3 is TGTGCCAGCAGTTACGTGAGCTCCTACAATGAGCAGTTCTTC. Amino acids: CASSYVSSYNEQFF.

Comment on this clone: It is unclear where the CDR3 begins or ends on the DNA, so no DNA is shown, and the CDR3 is as TCRdb lists it. The V gene is TRBV6-5, the J gene TRBJ2-3; the table's TRBD2 call for D was not verified on the DNA. Germline V gives CDR1 MNHEY, CDR2 SVGAGI. The CDR3 is 14 residues long, ends included. CDR3 residues: CASSFGPGTDTQYF.

This chain joins TRBV27 and TRBJ2-1; TRBD1 matches 9 bases. V lost 7 bases, J lost 4 bases, and 14 bases stayed unmatched. In germline, CDR1 is MNHEY, CDR2 SMNVEV (reference sequence). The CDR3 has 17 residues. Here the CDR3 DNA reads TGTGCCAGCAAAAAAACCGGGACAGGGAGGGGGTACAATGAGCAGTTCTTC. This gives the protein CASKKTGTGRGYNEQFF.

This clone has only a few counts. The chain has TRBV19 and TRBJ1-4, with D uncertain. CDR1 and CDR2 from the germline V gene are LNHDA and SQIVND (reference sequence). Between the trimmed V and J ends, which lost 6 bases and 7 bases, there was a span of 15 bases. The CDR3 extends over 14 amino acids. CDR3 amino acids: CASRPTLTTEKLFF. CDR3 bases: TGTGCCAGTAGACCGACACTTACGACTGAAAAACTGTTTTTT.

This clone was observed a handful of times. The genes are TRBV5-1 and TRBJ1-4; maybe TRBD1 (5 bases). Trimming took off 4 bases at V and 6 bases at J, with 16 bases between the two ends. The CDR3 is made up of 15 amino acids. Germline loops: CDR1 SGHRS, CDR2 YFSETQ. The CDR3 is CASSPGTYFDEKLFF. DNA for the CDR3: TGCGCCAGCAGCCCCGGGACTTATTTTGATGAAAAACTGTTTTTT.

The V call is TRBV30, the J call TRBJ2-7; TRBD1 might be the D (5 bases). Trimming cost V 2 bases and J 2 bases, with 10 bases left between them. The germline CDR1 and CDR2 sequences are GTSNPN and SVGIG (reference sequence). The CDR3 covers 13 residues. CDR3 sequence (DNA): TGTGCCTGGAGTAGAGACAGTCCCTACGAGCAGTACTTC. This codes for CAWSRDSPYEQYF.

This clone was seen a few times. This chain's CDR3 is CASSSGTSGYYNEQFF. For the CDR3, the DNA is TGTGCCAGCAGTTCGGGGACTAGCGGATACTACAATGAGCAGTTCTTC. The gene calls are TRBV2 and TRBJ2-1, with 11 bases aligning to TRBD2. CDR1 is SNHLY, CDR2 FYNNEI, per germline. There are 16 residues in the CDR3. The trim removed 5 bases at V and 3 bases at J, leaving 6 bases unmatched.

V usage is TRBV18 and J usage is TRBJ2-7; D may be TRBD1 (6 bases). CDR1 and CDR2 from the germline V gene are KGHSH and LQKENI. Trimming cost V 5 bases and J 7 bases, with 12 bases left between them. This CDR3 is built from 12 residues. This CDR3 is CASSGGQQEQYF. DNA for the CDR3: TGTGCCAGCTCAGGTGGACAGCAGGAGCAGTACTTC. The variable domain in full, with the rest retrieved from reference TRBV18 and TRBJ2-7, is NAGVMQNPRHLVRRRGQEARLRCSPMKGHSHVYWYRQLPEEGLKFMVYLQKENIIDESGMPKERFSAEFPKEGPSILRIQQVVRGDSAAYFCASSGGQQEQYFGPGTRLTVT.

The CDR3 protein is CASSLGEGRNTEAFF. The CDR3 bases are TGTGCCAGCAGCTTAGGAGAGGGGAGGAACACTGAAGCTTTCTTT. The chain is built from TRBV7-6 and TRBJ1-1; tentatively, D is TRBD1 (5 bases). CDR1 and CDR2 from the germline V gene are SGHVS and FNYEAQ. This CDR3 is 15 amino acids long. The V end was cut by 1 base, the J end by 1 base, with 10 bases between.

The chain employs TRBV5-1 and TRBJ2-2, with 8 bases matching TRBD1. With V trimmed by 2 bases and J by 3 bases, 9 bases remained unmatched. This CDR3 spans 17 amino acids. CDR1 and CDR2 from the germline V gene are SGHRS and YFSETQ. CDR3 DNA: TGCGCCAGCAGCTTAACTCCGGACAGGGTGGACACCGGGGAGCTGTTTTTT. Encoded protein: CASSLTPDRVDTGELFF.

The chain recombines TRBV27 with TRBJ1-5; 8 positions match TRBD1. Trimming at V came to 8 bases and at J to 3 bases, leaving 6 bases not matched to a gene. This CDR3 is 14 amino acids long. Germline V gene lookup returns CDR1 MNHEY and CDR2 SMNVEV (reference sequence). The DNA of the CDR3 is TGTGCCAGCGGGGGACAGGCCTTCAATCAGCCCCAGCATTTT. Encoded protein: CASGGQAFNQPQHF.

This rearrangement joins TRBV5-4 to TRBJ1-2; 7 bases are shared with TRBD1. V gave up 2 bases and J gave up 2 bases; unmatched junction bases: 3. Germline V gene sequence: CDR1 SGHNT, CDR2 YYREEE (reference sequence). This CDR3 comprises 14 residues. The CDR3 region is CASSFRGWNYGYTF. CDR3 nucleotide sequence: TGTGCCAGCAGCTTCAGGGGGTGGAACTATGGCTACACCTTC. Full variable domain (outside the CDR3, taken from reference TRBV5-4 and TRBJ1-2): ETGVTQSPTHLIKTRGQQVTLRCSSQSGHNTVSWYQQALGQGPQFIFQYYREEENGRGNFPPRFSGLQFPNYSSELNVNALELDDSALYLCASSFRGWNYGYTFGSGTRLTVV.

V and J are TRBV6-6 and TRBJ2-1; 10 nucleotides line up with TRBD2. Germline V gene sequence: CDR1 MNHNY, CDR2 SVGAGI (reference sequence). The J segment lost 3 bases and the V segment lost 6 bases, leaving 8 bases of the junction unmatched. The CDR3 covers 16 residues. CDR3 DNA: TGTGCCAGCAGCGAGCCCCCTAGCGGGGGCTACAATGAGCAGTTCTTC. The encoded protein is CASSEPPSGGYNEQFF.

The chain links TRBV7-2 to TRBJ2-3, with TRBD2 as a possible D gene (6 bases). The CDR3 is made up of 17 amino acids. In germline, CDR1 is SGHTA, CDR2 FQGNSA. Deletions cut 2 bases from V and 0 bases from J, with 15 bases between. CDR3 sequence (DNA): TGTGCCAGCAGCTTACAGGTGACCGGGACTAGCACAGATACGCAGTATTTT. This encodes CASSLQVTGTSTDTQYF.

The V call is TRBV5-1, the J call TRBJ1-4; D is undetermined. Germline CDR1 reads SGHRS; CDR2 reads YFSETQ. With 4 bases removed from V and 2 bases from J, the gap between germline ends came to 12 bases. The CDR3 is 15 residues long. The CDR3 DNA reads TGCGCCAGCAGCAGCGGGAGGCCGACTAATGAAAAACTGTTTTTT. This translates into CASSSGRPTNEKLFF.

This chain links TRBV19 with TRBJ1-5, with 10 bases aligning to TRBD1. The V gene end was trimmed by 4 bases and the J gene end by 7 bases; junction bases not matched to a gene: 4. Germline lookup yields CDR1 LNHDA and CDR2 SQIVND (reference sequence). The CDR3 has 14 amino acids. CDR3 amino acids: CASSTTGGWQPQHF. The CDR3 DNA sequence: TGTGCCAGTAGTACGACAGGGGGCTGGCAGCCCCAGCATTTT.

The rearrangement links TRBV5-3 to TRBJ2-7; 7 nucleotides match TRBD1. TRBV5-3 is reported as an ORF; its role is uncertain. V lost 2 bases to trimming and J lost 1 base; unmatched junction nucleotides: 6. CDR3 length: 15 residues. The CDR3 protein is CARSFRDSASYEQYV. CDR3 DNA: TGTGCCAGAAGCTTCCGGGACAGCGCATCCTACGAGCAGTACGTC.

V gene TRBV27 combines with J gene TRBJ2-2; 9 bases map to TRBD2. Germline CDR1 and CDR2: MNHEY and SMNVEV (reference sequence). Trimming removed 1 base from V and 3 bases from J; junction bases left unmatched: 3. This CDR3 comprises 16 residues. The CDR3 loop reads CASSLYGGGDTGELFF. Here the CDR3 DNA reads TGTGCCAGCAGTTTATATGGCGGGGGGGACACCGGGGAGCTGTTTTTT.

This clone was counted between two and nine times. The gene calls are TRBV18 and TRBJ2-6; D not certain. The CDR3 is made up of 13 amino acids. Trimming shortened V by 7 bases and J by 4 bases, and 8 bases separated the two germline ends. Looked up from germline, CDR1 is KGHSH and CDR2 is LQKENI. The CDR3 DNA reads as TGTGCCAGCTTAAACTCGGGGGCCAACGTCCTGACTTTC. Protein sequence: CASLNSGANVLTF. The variable domain in full, completed from reference TRBV18 and TRBJ2-6, reads NAGVMQNPRHLVRRRGQEARLRCSPMKGHSHVYWYRQLPEEGLKFMVYLQKENIIDESGMPKERFSAEFPKEGPSILRIQQVVRGDSAAYFCASLNSGANVLTFGAGSRLTVL.

This chain joins TRBV5-6 and TRBJ1-3; tentative D call: TRBD1 (5 bases). The germline V gene encodes CDR1 SGHDT and CDR2 YYEEEE. The CDR3 is made up of 16 amino acids. V gave up 5 bases and J gave up 0 bases, with 15 bases separating them. The CDR3 protein is CASSWGLGGSGNTIYF. The CDR3 nucleotides read TGTGCCAGCAGTTGGGGGTTGGGGGGCTCTGGAAACACCATATATTTT.

This clone was seen a handful of times. The rearrangement links TRBV4-1 to TRBJ1-1; 9 nucleotides match TRBD1. The V segment lost 6 bases and the J segment 8 bases; nucleotides outside the gene matches: 13. The germline CDR1 and CDR2 sequences are MGHRA and YSYEKL. There are 15 residues in the CDR3. The CDR3 coding sequence is TGCGCCAGCAGAGATTTAACCGGGACAGGGTTCGAAGCTTTCTTT. This codes for CASRDLTGTGFEAFF.

J is TRBJ1-2 and V is TRBV27; D call uncertain. Germline-derived CDR1 and CDR2 are MNHEY and SMNVEV (reference sequence). The CDR3 spans 16 residues. V was shortened by 6 bases and J by 0 bases, with 17 bases between the two germline ends. CDR3 sequence (DNA): TGTGCCAGCAGCCGGCGGAGAGGATCAACTAACTATGGCTACACCTTC. It is translated as CASSRRRGSTNYGYTF.

The CDR3 DNA sequence: TGCGCCAGCAGCAAACTAGCGGGGGGCCCCACAGATACGCAGTATTTT. Translating it yields CASSKLAGGPTDTQYF. V and J are TRBV5-1 and TRBJ2-3; 12 bases align to TRBD2. The CDR3 totals 16 residues. CDR1 and CDR2 from the germline V gene are SGHRS and YFSETQ. V gave up 4 bases and J gave up 2 bases; unmatched junction bases: 5.

The chain uses TRBV6-6 and TRBJ1-2, with TRBD1 identical over 8 bases. There are 14 residues in the CDR3. V was pared by 5 bases and J by 3 bases, with 5 bases of the junction left unmatched. Germline CDR1 MNHNY, CDR2 SVGAGI (reference sequence). CDR3 coding DNA: TGTGCCAGCAGTCCCGGACAGGGCGACTATGGCTACACCTTC. It specifies CASSPGQGDYGYTF.

This clone was counted a few times. The chain recombines TRBV2 with TRBJ2-5, with a tentative D call TRBD2 (6 bases). The CDR3 loop spans 14 amino acids. Germline values: CDR1 SNHLY, CDR2 FYNNEI. Trimming pared 6 bases from V and 0 bases from J, leaving 11 bases between. The DNA of the CDR3 is TGTGCCAGCAGGCGGGGTCTGTACCAAGAGACCCAGTACTTC. As protein: CASRRGLYQETQYF.

The rearrangement uses TRBV5-1 and TRBJ2-7, with 7 bases lining up with TRBD2. Per the germline V gene, CDR1 is SGHRS and CDR2 is YFSETQ. V lost 1 base, J lost 0 bases, and 16 bases stayed unmatched. The CDR3 extends over 19 amino acids. Here the CDR3 DNA reads TGCGCCAGCAGCTTGAACGTAGCGGGCGCCTCGCTGGTCTCCTACGAGCAGTACTTC. Protein: CASSLNVAGASLVSYEQYF.

The gene calls are TRBV7-9 and TRBJ1-2; D remains unclear. The CDR3 runs 14 residues. Germline V lookup: CDR1 SEHNR, CDR2 FQNEAQ (reference sequence). V shed 0 bases and J shed 7 bases, with 12 bases lying between them. CDR3 residues: CASSLAWEGGGYTF. The CDR3, as DNA: TGTGCCAGCAGCTTAGCCTGGGAGGGTGGTGGCTACACCTTC.

The chain is built from TRBV6-5 and TRBJ1-4; D unclear. Germline assignment: CDR1 MNHEY and CDR2 SVGAGI. Trimming cost V 0 bases and J 6 bases, with 11 bases left between them. The CDR3 is 15 residues long. The CDR3 DNA is TGTGCCAGCAGTTACTCCCCATTACAATATGAAAAACTGTTTTTT. It yields the protein CASSYSPLQYEKLFF.

V usage is TRBV14 and J usage is TRBJ2-4, with D possibly matching TRBD1 (5 bases). Trimming shortened V by 1 base and J by 6 bases, and 16 bases separated the two germline ends. CDR3 length: 16 residues. Germline V CDR1 and CDR2: SGHDN, FVKESK. CDR3 sequence: CASSQGSVGQRNIQYF. The CDR3 DNA follows: TGTGCCAGCAGCCAAGGATCTGTTGGACAAAGAAACATTCAGTACTTC.